Sequencing of this T cell receptor beta chain was carried out in a study of a mutant IDH1 vaccine in newly diagnosed glioma. Turning to the study itself: Treated patients had a mean age of around 40 years and a sex split that was about 62% male and 37.5% female. Patients had received radiotherapy, temozolomide, or both previously, most receiving both.

The protocol was immunoSEQ multiplex PCR, while the TCRdb copy is restricted to in-frame clones and leaves out a portion. The sample contains just under 95,000 clones, 80% to 90% of which appear only once. Specified time point: baseline, week 1 (first vaccination visit). As to treatment: pre-vaccination baseline after standard-of-care therapy. The donors had new WHO grade 3 or 4 astrocytomas; these were IDH1-mutant and ATRX-lost. The CDR3 loop spans 12 amino acids. The V gene's germline CDR1 is KGHSH and CDR2 LQKENI. V dropped 4 bases and J dropped 7 bases, with 11 bases sitting between them. The chain is built from TRBV18 and TRBJ2-7; D may be TRBD2 (5 bases). The input for sequencing was PBMCs, taken from a glioma patient treated with radiotherapy, temozolomide or both. This sequence originates from a woman in her forties or fifties with glioma. CDR3 sequence (DNA): TGTGCCAGCTCACTCCCCTCGGGAGAGCAGTACTTC. It codes for CASSLPSGEQYF.